The clone carrying this T cell receptor beta chain was found many times. Its antigen is still unknown. This sample was included in a study of neurological immune-mediated disorders. A 10-nucleotide random UMI tagged transcripts in template-switch 5'RACE cDNA synthesis. TCRdb passed the 5' RACE reads through MiXCR, listing each CDR3 protein once. This sample carries 45,000 to 60,000 distinct CDR3 sequences, 9.5% to 15% of them seen once, and the ten largest clones take around 9%. Findings and caveats of the study: HTLV-1-associated myelopathy had the most TCR clonal expansion, while multiple sclerosis had the least, a level that fell below healthy controls. Sharing of CDR3 amino acid sequences among expanded clones across subjects was absent, suggesting private repertoires in all groups.

The time point denotes: longitudinal time-point 3. The unsorted libraries originated from 2 million PBMCs that had been stored at -80 C. The CDR3 runs 14 residues. Germline loops: CDR1 SGHDT, CDR2 YYEEEE. Losses at the gene ends were 4 bases for V and 11 bases for J; bases not matched to a gene: 10. The sequencing sample was made of PBMCs. The V call is TRBV5-6, the J call TRBJ1-5; 9 bases are a match to TRBD1. The sequence was collected from a male donor with HTLV-1-associated myelopathy (HAM/TSP). The CDR3 reads CASSPQGASGSQHF. CDR3 DNA: TGTGCCAGCAGCCCACAGGGGGCCTCAGGGTCCCAGCATTTT. The variable domain in full, completed from reference TRBV5-6 and TRBJ1-5, reads DAGVTQSPTHLIKTRGQQVTLRCSPKSGHDTVSWYQQALGQGPQFIFQYYEEEERQRGNFPDRFSGHQFPNYSSELNVNALLLGDSALYLCASSPQGASGSQHFGDGTRLSIL.